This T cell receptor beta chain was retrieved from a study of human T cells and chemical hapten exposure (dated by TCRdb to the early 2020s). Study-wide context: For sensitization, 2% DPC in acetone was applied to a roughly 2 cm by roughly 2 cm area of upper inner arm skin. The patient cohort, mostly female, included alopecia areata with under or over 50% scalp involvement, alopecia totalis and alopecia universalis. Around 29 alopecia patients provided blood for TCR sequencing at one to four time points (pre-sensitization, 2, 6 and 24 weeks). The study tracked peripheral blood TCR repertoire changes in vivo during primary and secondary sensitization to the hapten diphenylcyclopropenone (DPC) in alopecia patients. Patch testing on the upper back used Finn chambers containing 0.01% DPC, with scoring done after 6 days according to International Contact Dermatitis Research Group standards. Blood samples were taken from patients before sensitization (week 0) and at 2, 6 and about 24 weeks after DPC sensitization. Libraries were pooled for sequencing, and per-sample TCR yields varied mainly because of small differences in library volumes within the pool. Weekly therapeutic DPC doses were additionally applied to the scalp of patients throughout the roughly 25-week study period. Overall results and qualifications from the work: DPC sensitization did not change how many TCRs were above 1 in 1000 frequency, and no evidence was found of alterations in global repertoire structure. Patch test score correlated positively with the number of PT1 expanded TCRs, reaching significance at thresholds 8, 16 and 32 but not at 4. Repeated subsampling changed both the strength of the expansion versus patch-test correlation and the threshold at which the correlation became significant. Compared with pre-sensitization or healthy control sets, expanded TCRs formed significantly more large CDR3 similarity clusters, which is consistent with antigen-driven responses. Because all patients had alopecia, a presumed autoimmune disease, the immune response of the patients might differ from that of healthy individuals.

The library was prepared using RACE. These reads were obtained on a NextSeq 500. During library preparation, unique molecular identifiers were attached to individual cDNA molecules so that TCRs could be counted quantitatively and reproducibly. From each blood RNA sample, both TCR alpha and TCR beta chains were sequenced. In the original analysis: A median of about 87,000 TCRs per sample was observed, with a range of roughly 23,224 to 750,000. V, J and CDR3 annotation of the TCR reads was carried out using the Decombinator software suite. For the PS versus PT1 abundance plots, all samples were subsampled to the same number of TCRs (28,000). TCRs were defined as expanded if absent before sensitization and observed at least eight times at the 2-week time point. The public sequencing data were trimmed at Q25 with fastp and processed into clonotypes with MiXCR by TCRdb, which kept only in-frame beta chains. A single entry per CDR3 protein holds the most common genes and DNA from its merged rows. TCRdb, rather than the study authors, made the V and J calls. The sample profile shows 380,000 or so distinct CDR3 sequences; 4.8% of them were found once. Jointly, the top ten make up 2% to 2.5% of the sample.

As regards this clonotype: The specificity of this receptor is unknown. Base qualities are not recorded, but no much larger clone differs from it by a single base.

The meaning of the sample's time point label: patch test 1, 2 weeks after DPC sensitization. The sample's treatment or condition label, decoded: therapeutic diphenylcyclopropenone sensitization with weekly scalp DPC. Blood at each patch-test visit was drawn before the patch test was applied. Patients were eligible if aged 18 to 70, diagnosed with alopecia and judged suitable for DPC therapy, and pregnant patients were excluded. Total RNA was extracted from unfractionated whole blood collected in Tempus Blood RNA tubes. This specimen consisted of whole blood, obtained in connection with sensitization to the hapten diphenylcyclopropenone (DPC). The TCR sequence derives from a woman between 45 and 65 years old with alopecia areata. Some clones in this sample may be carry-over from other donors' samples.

The CDR3 here reads CASSVITLSNTEAFF. The nucleotides read TGTGCCAGCAGCGTGATCACCCTTTCCAACACTGAAGCTTTCTTT. The sequence links TRBV5-6 to TRBJ1-1; the D gene cannot be resolved reliably. For CDR1 and CDR2, the germline V gene lists SGHDT and YYEEEE. The germline ends are 15 bases apart after V is trimmed by 4 bases and J by 2 bases. The CDR3 sequence holds 15 residues, the cysteine and phenylalanine included. The read is trimmed to its CDR3 DNA, 45 bases read in frame from base 1.